A selection of T cell receptor beta chains follows, all from one sample in a study of response to subunit inactivated influenza vaccine. MiXCR, applied by TCRdb to the RT-PCR reads, yields one record per CDR3 protein. Of about 540,000 distinct CDR3 sequences listed, around 15% are singletons. The material was PBMCs from blood, obtained roughly 12 days after vaccination. These receptors were taken from a man aged 50-60 years who received an inactivated influenza vaccine. Both conserved end residues are part of each CDR3. Fields, in order: J gene, clone size, D gene, V gene, CDR3 DNA, CDR3 protein. The D gene is left open where the match is weak. Only some rows state a clone size, as once, few, many or a class for expanded clones.

TRBJ2-3,few,.,TRBV7-2,TGTGCCAGCAGCCCCCCGGACTCAATCCGGGGAGATACGCAGTATTTT,CASSPPDSIRGDTQYF
TRBJ2-7,.,.,TRBV29-1,TGCAGCGAACCCAGACATTCCTACGAGCAGTACTTC,CSEPRHSYEQYF
TRBJ2-3,many,.,TRBV29-1,TGCAGCCACTCCCGGACGTCTTCTAGCACAGATACGCAGTATTTT,CSHSRTSSSTDTQYF
TRBJ2-2,few,TRBD2,TRBV5-1,TGCGCCAGCAGCTTGACTAGCGGGGCCACCGGGGAGCTGTTTTTT,CASSLTSGATGELFF
TRBJ2-5,few,.,TRBV7-2,TGTGCCAGCAGTTCAGGGTTGAGAGAGACCCAGTACTTC,CASSSGLRETQYF
TRBJ2-5,few,.,TRBV27,TGTGCCAGCAGTAACAGGGCACAAGAGACCCAGTACTTC,CASSNRAQETQYF
TRBJ1-2,few,TRBD1,TRBV4-3,TGCGCCAGCAGCCAAGACTCGTTAGGGGGCGTGGGTGGCTACACCTTC,CASSQDSLGGVGGYTF
TRBJ2-3,many,.,TRBV29-1,TGCAGCGTTGTTGCGGTTAGCACAGATACGCAGTATTTT,CSVVAVSTDTQYF
TRBJ1-5,few,.,TRBV12-3/TRBV12-4,TGTGCCAGCAGTCCGTGGGGCGAGGGGCAGCCCCAGCATTTT,CASSPWGEGQPQHF
TRBJ2-7,.,TRBD1,TRBV19,TGTGCCAGTAGTATAGAAGCGGGACAGGGGATCGACGAGCAGTACTTC,CASSIEAGQGIDEQYF